A selection of T cell receptor beta chains follows, all from one sample in a study of patients and donors after allogeneic stem cell transplantation. TCRdb reanalysed the RT-PCR reads using MiXCR and keeps one entry per CDR3 protein. Of roughly 230,000 distinct CDR3 sequences listed, around 14% are singletons. The sequenced material came from blood, either unsorted or a sorted T cell fraction (not recorded which). The source of these receptors is a human donor who was either an allogeneic HSCT recipient or a stem cell or donor lymphocyte infusion donor (not recorded which). It is not recorded whose cells these are; they may come from a transplant donor. Both conserved end residues are part of each CDR3. A D gene is named only where the DNA matches it firmly. Not every row has a clone size; where given, it reads once, few, many or a size class.

.	TRBJ2-5	12	.	TRBV12-3/TRBV12-4	TGTGCCAGCACCATCACTCAAGAGACCCAGTACTTC	CASTITQETQYF
.	TRBJ1-6	15	many	TRBV20-1	TGCAGTGCTGAAGGGACCCTCTCCTATAATTCACCCCTCCACTTT	CSAEGTLSYNSPLHF
TRBD2	TRBJ2-5	14	.	TRBV5-4	TGTGCCAGCAGCATGACTAGCGGTAAAGAGACCCAGTACTTC	CASSMTSGKETQYF
.	TRBJ2-3	18	.	TRBV3-1	TGTGCCAGCAGCCAAGATCTTCGGATGAAGAGGGACACAGATACGCAGTATTTT	CASSQDLRMKRDTDTQYF
TRBD1	TRBJ2-1	11	.	TRBV20-1	TGCAGTGCTACGACAGGGTGGGGGCAGTTCTTC	CSATTGWGQFF
.	TRBJ2-1	14	.	TRBV10-3	TGTGCCATCAGTGAATCTGGGGGGATCACTGAGCAGTTCTTC	CAISESGGITEQFF
.	TRBJ1-1	13	few	TRBV10-3	TGTGCCATCAGTATGACAGTTGGCGTGGAAGCTTTCTTT	CAISMTVGVEAFF
.	TRBJ2-7	13	many	TRBV7-2	TGTGCCAGCAGCTTCCCGCTGGGATACGAGCAGTACTTC	CASSFPLGYEQYF
.	TRBJ2-5	14	many	TRBV2	TGTGCCAGCAGTGAGATTTACGGACAAGAGACCCAGTACTTC	CASSEIYGQETQYF
.	TRBJ2-2	13	few	TRBV12-3/TRBV12-4	TGTGCCAGCAGTTCCGGGGTCACCGGGGAGCTGTTTTTT	CASSSGVTGELFF
.	TRBJ1-1	12	many	TRBV12-3/TRBV12-4	TGTGCCAGCGCTGAGCTGAACACTGAAGCTTTCTTT	CASAELNTEAFF
.	TRBJ2-7	14	few	TRBV13	TGTGCCAGCAGCTTAGGTCCTGTCTCCTACGAGCAGTACTTC	CASSLGPVSYEQYF
.	TRBJ2-5	12	few	TRBV28	TGTGCCAGCGGGAGAGGGGGAGAGACCCAGTACTTC	CASGRGGETQYF